The T cell receptor beta chain under discussion was sequenced for a study of blood T cells in healthy people across ages. A second PCR of roughly 7 to 11 cycles used a sample-barcoded 5' primer and a J-beta primer mix. TCRdb fed the 5' RACE reads into MiXCR, producing one record per CDR3 protein. Among hundreds of thousands of distinct CDR3 sequences listed, around two thirds were seen once. Trimming took off 2 bases at V and 2 bases at J, with 5 bases between the two ends. The CDR3 runs 13 residues. Germline V gene data show CDR1 as MDHEN and CDR2 as SYDVKM. Sequenced sample: blood. The rearrangement uses TRBV28 and TRBJ2-3; the D is unclear. This clonotype was sampled from a man aged 25 to 40 in good health. The CDR3 is CASSLIVTDTQYF. The CDR3, as DNA: TGTGCCAGCAGTTTAATAGTCACAGATACGCAGTATTTT. The complete variable domain, with remaining parts taken from reference TRBV28 and TRBJ2-3, reads DVKVTQSSRYLVKRTGEKVFLECVQDMDHENMFWYRQDPGLGLRLIYFSYDVKMKEKGDIPEGYSVSREKKERFSLILESASTNQTSMYLCASSLIVTDTQYFGPGTRLTVL.